This is a list of T cell receptor beta chains from one sample in a study of blood T cell repertoires in COVID-19. Repertoires were generated with immunoSEQ multiplex PCR, while TCRdb's copy carries only in-frame clones and drops some. The data hold around 310,000 clones, with about 90% observed a single time. The sequencing sample was made of PBMCs or T cells enriched from blood (not recorded which). These receptors all come from a young woman who had recovered from COVID-19. The CDR3 runs from the conserved cysteine through the conserved F or W. D genes are given only for firm matches. Part of the rows lack a size; the others show once, few, many or a class for expanded clones.

clone_size: .; v_call: TRBV27; j_call: TRBJ1-4; d_call: .; cdr3_aa: CASRTVGATNEKLFF; cdr3_nt: TGTGCCAGCAGGACTGTGGGTGCAACTAATGAAAAACTGTTTTTT
clone_size: .; v_call: TRBV19; j_call: TRBJ1-1; d_call: .; cdr3_aa: CASSIEGEGGKAFF; cdr3_nt: TGTGCCAGTAGTATTGAGGGGGAAGGAGGAAAAGCTTTCTTT
clone_size: .; v_call: TRBV19; j_call: TRBJ1-6; d_call: .; cdr3_aa: CASREWGNPNSPLHF; cdr3_nt: TGTGCCAGCAGAGAATGGGGCAATCCTAATTCACCCCTCCACTTT
clone_size: .; v_call: TRBV13; j_call: TRBJ2-7; d_call: TRBD1; cdr3_aa: CASSSGTGWVHEQYF; cdr3_nt: TGTGCCAGCAGCTCCGGGACAGGGTGGGTCCACGAGCAGTACTTC
clone_size: .; v_call: TRBV11-2; j_call: TRBJ1-1; d_call: .; cdr3_aa: CASRLTGKLTEAFF; cdr3_nt: TGTGCCAGCAGATTAACGGGAAAATTAACTGAAGCTTTCTTT
clone_size: .; v_call: TRBV11-2; j_call: TRBJ2-5; d_call: TRBD1; cdr3_aa: CASSRRQGMETQYF; cdr3_nt: TGTGCCAGCAGCAGAAGACAGGGGATGGAGACCCAGTACTTC
clone_size: .; v_call: TRBV27; j_call: TRBJ1-1; d_call: TRBD1; cdr3_aa: CASSSTGVGPEAFF; cdr3_nt: TGTGCCAGCAGCTCAACAGGGGTGGGACCTGAAGCTTTCTTT
clone_size: .; v_call: TRBV11-2; j_call: TRBJ1-1; d_call: .; cdr3_aa: CASSREWSAEAFF; cdr3_nt: TGTGCCAGCAGCCGGGAGTGGTCGGCTGAAGCTTTCTTT
clone_size: .; v_call: TRBV28; j_call: TRBJ1-4; d_call: TRBD1; cdr3_aa: CASSPSTGGAADEKLFF; cdr3_nt: TGTGCCAGCAGTCCCTCGACAGGGGGCGCGGCGGATGAAAAACTGTTTTTT
clone_size: .; v_call: TRBV9; j_call: TRBJ2-1; d_call: TRBD2; cdr3_aa: CASSQGTSGRDEQFF; cdr3_nt: TGTGCCAGCAGCCAAGGGACTAGCGGGAGGGATGAGCAGTTCTTC
clone_size: .; v_call: TRBV5-8; j_call: TRBJ2-4; d_call: TRBD2; cdr3_aa: CASSLAGLAGAKNIQYF; cdr3_nt: TGTGCCAGCAGCTTGGCGGGACTAGCGGGAGCCAAAAACATTCAGTACTTC
clone_size: .; v_call: TRBV28; j_call: TRBJ2-3; d_call: .; cdr3_aa: CASTLPRGGQRTDTQYF; cdr3_nt: TGTGCCAGCACCCTTCCCAGGGGCGGGCAGCGCACAGATACGCAGTATTTT
clone_size: .; v_call: TRBV6-5; j_call: TRBJ1-1; d_call: TRBD1; cdr3_aa: CASSLGQGPKAFF; cdr3_nt: TGTGCCAGCAGTTTAGGACAGGGTCCCAAGGCTTTCTTT
clone_size: .; v_call: TRBV10-1; j_call: TRBJ1-1; d_call: TRBD1; cdr3_aa: CASSKGQGALTEAFF; cdr3_nt: TGCGCCAGCAGTAAGGGGCAGGGGGCGCTCACTGAAGCTTTCTTT
clone_size: .; v_call: TRBV25-1; j_call: TRBJ2-7; d_call: TRBD2; cdr3_aa: CASSELGGRTYEQYF; cdr3_nt: TGTGCCAGCAGTGAACTTGGCGGGAGGACCTACGAGCAGTACTTC
clone_size: .; v_call: TRBV30; j_call: TRBJ2-7; d_call: TRBD1; cdr3_aa: CAWSGRTGQGAYEQYF; cdr3_nt: TGTGCCTGGAGCGGAAGAACGGGACAGGGGGCCTACGAGCAGTACTTC
clone_size: .; v_call: TRBV11-2; j_call: TRBJ2-7; d_call: .; cdr3_aa: CASSLDHWTNNYEQYF; cdr3_nt: TGTGCCAGCAGCTTAGATCACTGGACTAACAACTACGAGCAGTACTTC
clone_size: few; v_call: TRBV7-8; j_call: TRBJ2-7; d_call: .; cdr3_aa: CASSYRASAREQYF; cdr3_nt: TGTGCCAGCAGCTACCGGGCTAGCGCCAGGGAGCAGTACTTC
clone_size: .; v_call: TRBV6-5; j_call: TRBJ1-4; d_call: TRBD1; cdr3_aa: CASSFRTGGPEKLFF; cdr3_nt: TGTGCCAGCAGTTTCAGGACAGGGGGCCCTGAAAAACTGTTTTTT
clone_size: .; v_call: TRBV27; j_call: TRBJ2-1; d_call: .; cdr3_aa: CASSDTGPYNEQFF; cdr3_nt: TGTGCCAGCAGTGACACAGGGCCCTACAATGAGCAGTTCTTC
clone_size: .; v_call: TRBV29-1; j_call: TRBJ2-7; d_call: .; cdr3_aa: CSVAIRAPGLEQYF; cdr3_nt: TGCAGCGTAGCGATCCGGGCACCAGGGCTCGAGCAGTACTTC
clone_size: .; v_call: TRBV18; j_call: TRBJ2-7; d_call: TRBD2; cdr3_aa: CASSPRGGYEQYF; cdr3_nt: TGTGCCAGCTCACCACGGGGGGGGTACGAGCAGTACTTC
clone_size: .; v_call: TRBV6-1; j_call: TRBJ1-4; d_call: .; cdr3_aa: CASSESGEGEKLFF; cdr3_nt: TGTGCCAGCAGTGAATCTGGGGAGGGTGAAAAACTGTTTTTT
clone_size: .; v_call: TRBV13; j_call: TRBJ1-4; d_call: TRBD1; cdr3_aa: CASSLRGQGGEKLFF; cdr3_nt: TGTGCCAGCAGCTTACGCGGACAGGGTGGTGAAAAACTGTTTTTT
clone_size: .; v_call: TRBV5-1; j_call: TRBJ2-5; d_call: .; cdr3_aa: CASSLESVDSLPQTQYF; cdr3_nt: TGCGCCAGCAGCCTGGAGAGTGTGGATAGCCTCCCCCAGACCCAGTACTTC
clone_size: .; v_call: TRBV19; j_call: TRBJ2-7; d_call: .; cdr3_aa: CASSIVWATGYEQYF; cdr3_nt: TGTGCCAGTAGTATAGTTTGGGCGACAGGCTACGAGCAGTACTTC
clone_size: .; v_call: TRBV27; j_call: TRBJ2-3; d_call: .; cdr3_aa: CASRFNSGALGDTQYF; cdr3_nt: TGTGCCAGCAGGTTTAATAGCGGCGCATTGGGAGATACGCAGTATTTT
clone_size: .; v_call: TRBV6-2/TRBV6-3; j_call: TRBJ2-2; d_call: .; cdr3_aa: CASSNGWELFF; cdr3_nt: TGTGCCAGCAGTAACGGGTGGGAGCTGTTTTTT
clone_size: .; v_call: TRBV11-3; j_call: TRBJ2-5; d_call: .; cdr3_aa: CASSLGGTQETQYF; cdr3_nt: TGTGCCAGCAGCTTAGGCGGCACCCAAGAGACCCAGTACTTC
clone_size: .; v_call: TRBV28; j_call: TRBJ2-3; d_call: TRBD2; cdr3_aa: CASSSLTSGGTDTQYF; cdr3_nt: TGTGCCAGCAGTTCTTTGACTAGCGGAGGCACAGATACGCAGTATTTT
clone_size: .; v_call: TRBV7-8; j_call: TRBJ2-2; d_call: TRBD2; cdr3_aa: CASSLGTSGRAGELFF; cdr3_nt: TGTGCCAGCAGCTTAGGAACTAGCGGGAGGGCCGGGGAGCTGTTTTTT
clone_size: .; v_call: TRBV11-2; j_call: TRBJ2-5; d_call: .; cdr3_aa: CASSLGGIQETQYF; cdr3_nt: TGTGCCAGCAGCTTAGGGGGCATACAAGAGACCCAGTACTTC
clone_size: .; v_call: TRBV7-2; j_call: TRBJ2-3; d_call: .; cdr3_aa: CASRRTYSTDTQYF; cdr3_nt: TGTGCCAGCAGACGGACTTACTCCACAGATACGCAGTATTTT
clone_size: .; v_call: TRBV5-4; j_call: TRBJ2-2; d_call: TRBD2; cdr3_aa: CASSYGLAGGGGELFF; cdr3_nt: TGTGCCAGCAGCTATGGACTAGCGGGAGGTGGCGGGGAGCTGTTTTTT
clone_size: .; v_call: TRBV7-2; j_call: TRBJ2-3; d_call: TRBD2; cdr3_aa: CASSLAGASGYTSTDTQYF; cdr3_nt: TGTGCCAGCAGCTTAGCAGGCGCTAGCGGATACACTAGCACAGATACGCAGTATTTT
clone_size: .; v_call: TRBV3-1/TRBV3-2; j_call: TRBJ2-7; d_call: .; cdr3_aa: CASSQDTSGSSYEQYF; cdr3_nt: TGTGCCAGCAGCCAAGACACCAGTGGCAGCTCCTACGAGCAGTACTTC
clone_size: .; v_call: TRBV24-1; j_call: TRBJ1-2; d_call: .; cdr3_aa: CATSDSGANYGYTF; cdr3_nt: TGTGCCACCAGTGACAGCGGAGCTAACTATGGCTACACCTTC
clone_size: .; v_call: TRBV12-3/TRBV12-4; j_call: TRBJ1-1; d_call: .; cdr3_aa: CASSYAGTTEAFF; cdr3_nt: TGTGCCAGCAGTTATGCAGGGACAACTGAAGCTTTCTTT
clone_size: once; v_call: TRBV3-1/TRBV3-2; j_call: TRBJ1-3; d_call: .; cdr3_aa: CASSPASSGNTIYF; cdr3_nt: TGTGCCAGCAGCCCCGCGAGCTCTGGAAACACCATATATTTT
clone_size: .; v_call: TRBV5-6; j_call: TRBJ2-1; d_call: .; cdr3_aa: CASSLGRVNNEQFF; cdr3_nt: TGTGCCAGCAGCTTGGGGCGGGTAAACAATGAGCAGTTCTTC
clone_size: .; v_call: TRBV4-1; j_call: TRBJ2-5; d_call: TRBD2; cdr3_aa: CASSLWASGREETQYF; cdr3_nt: TGCGCCAGCAGCCTCTGGGCAAGCGGGAGAGAAGAGACCCAGTACTTC
clone_size: .; v_call: TRBV5-1; j_call: TRBJ1-1; d_call: TRBD1; cdr3_aa: CASSLGDRVGTEAFF; cdr3_nt: TGCGCCAGCAGCTTGGGAGACAGGGTGGGGACTGAAGCTTTCTTT
clone_size: .; v_call: TRBV18; j_call: TRBJ1-1; d_call: .; cdr3_aa: CASSPLQGRGTEAFF; cdr3_nt: TGTGCCAGCTCACCACTTCAGGGGAGAGGCACTGAAGCTTTCTTT
clone_size: .; v_call: TRBV19; j_call: TRBJ2-3; d_call: TRBD2; cdr3_aa: CASSPRKAGRTDTQYF; cdr3_nt: TGTGCCAGTAGTCCCAGAAAAGCGGGACGGACAGATACGCAGTATTTT
clone_size: .; v_call: TRBV6-6; j_call: TRBJ1-3; d_call: .; cdr3_aa: CASSYGAITASTIYF; cdr3_nt: TGTGCCAGCAGTTACGGGGCAATCACAGCATCCACCATATATTTT
clone_size: .; v_call: TRBV5-1; j_call: TRBJ1-1; d_call: .; cdr3_aa: CASSPYIRQPMNTEAFF; cdr3_nt: TGCGCCAGCAGCCCCTACATAAGACAGCCCATGAACACTGAAGCTTTCTTT
clone_size: once; v_call: TRBV4-1; j_call: TRBJ2-1; d_call: .; cdr3_aa: CASSQDGLQSYNEQFF; cdr3_nt: TGCGCCAGCAGCCAAGACGGTTTACAGTCCTACAATGAGCAGTTCTTC
clone_size: .; v_call: TRBV19; j_call: TRBJ2-7; d_call: TRBD2; cdr3_aa: CASSIVLAANYEQYF; cdr3_nt: TGTGCCAGTAGTATAGTGCTAGCGGCTAACTACGAGCAGTACTTC
clone_size: .; v_call: TRBV11-2; j_call: TRBJ1-1; d_call: .; cdr3_aa: CASSLGSNTEAFF; cdr3_nt: TGTGCCAGCAGCTTAGGGAGTAATACTGAAGCTTTCTTT
clone_size: .; v_call: TRBV2; j_call: TRBJ1-2; d_call: .; cdr3_aa: CASSPRHQYGYTF; cdr3_nt: TGTGCCAGCAGCCCCCGACACCAATATGGCTACACCTTC
clone_size: .; v_call: TRBV18; j_call: TRBJ2-1; d_call: TRBD2; cdr3_aa: CASSPYEGLIGRGGNEQFF; cdr3_nt: TGTGCCAGCTCACCCTACGAGGGTCTTATCGGGAGGGGTGGCAATGAGCAGTTCTTC
clone_size: .; v_call: TRBV10-3; j_call: TRBJ1-2; d_call: .; cdr3_aa: CAISEPQVGYTF; cdr3_nt: TGTGCCATCAGTGAGCCACAGGTTGGCTACACCTTC
clone_size: .; v_call: TRBV11-2; j_call: TRBJ2-1; d_call: .; cdr3_aa: CASSLMAGRYNEQFF; cdr3_nt: TGTGCCAGCAGCTTAATGGCGGGACGGTACAATGAGCAGTTCTTC
clone_size: .; v_call: TRBV7-2; j_call: TRBJ1-5; d_call: .; cdr3_aa: CASSTQGNQPQHF; cdr3_nt: TGTGCCAGCAGCACCCAGGGCAATCAGCCCCAGCATTTT
clone_size: .; v_call: TRBV18; j_call: TRBJ2-1; d_call: TRBD2; cdr3_aa: CASSRREGDNEQFF; cdr3_nt: TGTGCCAGCTCCCGACGGGAGGGGGACAATGAGCAGTTCTTC
clone_size: .; v_call: TRBV9; j_call: TRBJ2-5; d_call: .; cdr3_aa: CASSSSGTPRGTQYF; cdr3_nt: TGTGCCAGCAGCTCCTCCGGGACTCCCCGTGGGACCCAGTACTTC
clone_size: .; v_call: TRBV4-1; j_call: TRBJ1-5; d_call: .; cdr3_aa: CASSQAGFGSNQPQHF; cdr3_nt: TGCGCCAGCAGCCAAGCGGGTTTTGGTAGCAATCAGCCCCAGCATTTT